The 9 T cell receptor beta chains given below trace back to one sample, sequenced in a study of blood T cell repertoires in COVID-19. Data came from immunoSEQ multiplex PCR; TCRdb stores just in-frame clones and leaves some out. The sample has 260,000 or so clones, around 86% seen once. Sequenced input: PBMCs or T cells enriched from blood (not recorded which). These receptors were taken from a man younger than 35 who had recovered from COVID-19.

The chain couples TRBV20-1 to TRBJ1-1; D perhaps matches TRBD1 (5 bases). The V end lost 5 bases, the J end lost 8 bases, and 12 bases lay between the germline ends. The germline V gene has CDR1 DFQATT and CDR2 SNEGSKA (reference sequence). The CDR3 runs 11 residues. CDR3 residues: CSAWGQREAFF. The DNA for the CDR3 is TGCAGTGCTTGGGGCCAACGGGAAGCTTTCTTT.

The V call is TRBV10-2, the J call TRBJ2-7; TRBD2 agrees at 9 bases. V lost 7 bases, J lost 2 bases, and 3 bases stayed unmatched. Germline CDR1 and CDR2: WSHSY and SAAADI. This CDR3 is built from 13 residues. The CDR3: CASTPSGTYEQYF. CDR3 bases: TGCGCCAGCACCCCTAGCGGGACCTACGAGCAGTACTTC.

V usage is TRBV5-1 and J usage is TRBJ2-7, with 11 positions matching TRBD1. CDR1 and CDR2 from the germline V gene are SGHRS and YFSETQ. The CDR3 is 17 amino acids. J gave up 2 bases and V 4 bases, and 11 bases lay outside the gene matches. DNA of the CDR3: TGCGCCAGCAGCGTGGGATTTGAGGGACAGGGGGCCTACGAGCAGTACTTC. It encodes CASSVGFEGQGAYEQYF.

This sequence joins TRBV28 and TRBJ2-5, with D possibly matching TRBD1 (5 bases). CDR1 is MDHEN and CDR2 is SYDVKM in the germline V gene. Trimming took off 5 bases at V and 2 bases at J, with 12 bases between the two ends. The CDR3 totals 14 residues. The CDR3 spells CASSPHRQQETQYF. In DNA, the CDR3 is TGTGCCAGCAGTCCCCACAGGCAGCAAGAGACCCAGTACTTC. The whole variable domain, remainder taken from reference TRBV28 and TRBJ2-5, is DVKVTQSSRYLVKRTGEKVFLECVQDMDHENMFWYRQDPGLGLRLIYFSYDVKMKEKGDIPEGYSVSREKKERFSLILESASTNQTSMYLCASSPHRQQETQYFGPGTRLLVL.

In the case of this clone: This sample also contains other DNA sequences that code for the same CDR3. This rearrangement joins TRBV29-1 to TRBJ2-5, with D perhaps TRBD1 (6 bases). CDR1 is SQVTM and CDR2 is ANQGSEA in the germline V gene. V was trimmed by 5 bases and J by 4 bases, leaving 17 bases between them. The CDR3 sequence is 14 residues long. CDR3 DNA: TGCAGCGTTCTGGTGTTTGGACAGTCAGAGACCCAGTACTTC. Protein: CSVLVFGQSETQYF.

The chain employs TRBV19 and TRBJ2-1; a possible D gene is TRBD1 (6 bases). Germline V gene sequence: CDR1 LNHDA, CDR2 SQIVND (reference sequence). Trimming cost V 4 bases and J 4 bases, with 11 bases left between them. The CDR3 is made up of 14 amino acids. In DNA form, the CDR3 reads TGTGCCAGTAGTAAACGGACAGATTACAATGAGCAGTTCTTC. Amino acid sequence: CASSKRTDYNEQFF. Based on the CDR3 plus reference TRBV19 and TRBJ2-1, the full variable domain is DGGITQSPKYLFRKEGQNVTLSCEQNLNHDAMYWYRQDPGQGLRLIYYSQIVNDFQKGDIAEGYSVSREKKESFPLTVTSAQKNPTAFYLCASSKRTDYNEQFFGPGTRLTVL.

The DNA for the CDR3 is TGTGCCAGCAGTGGACAGATTAACACTGAAGCTTTCTTT. Its translation is CASSGQINTEAFF. V is TRBV6-2 or TRBV6-3 and J is TRBJ1-1; D is perhaps TRBD1 (6 bases). The V end lost 5 bases, the J end lost 2 bases, and 9 bases lay between the germline ends. In germline, CDR1 is MNHEY, CDR2 SVGEGT. The length of the CDR3 is 13 residues.

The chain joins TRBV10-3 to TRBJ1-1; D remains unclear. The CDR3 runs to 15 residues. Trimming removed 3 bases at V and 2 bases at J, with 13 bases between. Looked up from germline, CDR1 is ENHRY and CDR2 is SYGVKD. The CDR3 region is CAISDTTTLNTEAFF. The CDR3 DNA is TGTGCCATCAGTGACACGACAACCCTAAACACTGAAGCTTTCTTT.

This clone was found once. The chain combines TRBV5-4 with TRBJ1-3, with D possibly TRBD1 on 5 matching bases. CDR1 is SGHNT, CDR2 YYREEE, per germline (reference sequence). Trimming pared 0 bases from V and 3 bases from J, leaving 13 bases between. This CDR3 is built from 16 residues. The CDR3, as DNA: TGTGCCAGCAGCTTGGAAGGGGCCGTTATTGGAAACACCATATATTTT. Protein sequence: CASSLEGAVIGNTIYF.